This TCR beta chain was obtained from a study of CXCR3-negative and CXCR3-positive naive CD8 T cells. The germline gives CDR1 SGHTA, CDR2 FQGNSA. The CDR3 consists of 13 residues. Libraries of TRB cDNA were made by 5' RACE and carried UMIs. TCRdb re-called the 5' RACE reads and catalogs CDR3 proteins one per entry, DNA excluded. The listing contains 100,000 to 150,000 distinct CDR3 sequences. What was sequenced was naive CXCR3- CD8+ T cells from blood. The sample's subset: CD45RO-CCR7+CD27+CD95- naive CD8+ T cells lacking CXCR3 (TNR3-). This sequence originates from a human donor in good health. Some clones in this sample may be carry-over from other donors' samples. This sequence joins TRBV7-2 and TRBJ2-7; TCRdb lists TRBD2, though no DNA is available to test this call. The CDR3 sequence: CASSSGLASEQYF.